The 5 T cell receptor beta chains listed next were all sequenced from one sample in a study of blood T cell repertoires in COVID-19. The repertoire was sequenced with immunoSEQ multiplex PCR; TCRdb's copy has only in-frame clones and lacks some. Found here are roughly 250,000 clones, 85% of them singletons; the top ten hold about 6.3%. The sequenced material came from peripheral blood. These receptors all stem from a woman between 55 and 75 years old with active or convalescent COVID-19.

The CDR3 reads CAISGGTGGQGARETQYF. Here the CDR3 DNA reads TGTGCCATCAGTGGGGGGACCGGCGGACAGGGGGCTCGGGAGACCCAGTACTTC. This chain joins TRBV10-3 and TRBJ2-5, with 11 bases fitting TRBD1. This CDR3 region has 18 residues. The trim removed 4 bases at V and 5 bases at J, leaving 15 bases unmatched. CDR1 is ENHRY, CDR2 SYGVKD, per germline.

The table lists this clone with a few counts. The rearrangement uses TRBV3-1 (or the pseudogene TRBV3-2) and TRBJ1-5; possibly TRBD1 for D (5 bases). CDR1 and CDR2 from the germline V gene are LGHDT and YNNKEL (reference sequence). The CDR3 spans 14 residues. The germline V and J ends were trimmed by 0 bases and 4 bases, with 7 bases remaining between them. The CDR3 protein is CASSQDAGNQPQHF. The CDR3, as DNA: TGTGCCAGCAGCCAAGATGCAGGGAATCAGCCCCAGCATTTT.

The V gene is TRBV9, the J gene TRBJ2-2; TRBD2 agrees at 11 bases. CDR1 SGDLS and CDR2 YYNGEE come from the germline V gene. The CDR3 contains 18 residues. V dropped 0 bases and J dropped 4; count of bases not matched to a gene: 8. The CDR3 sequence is CASSVAPTSGGATGELFF. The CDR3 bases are TGTGCCAGCAGCGTAGCCCCAACTAGCGGGGGAGCCACCGGGGAGCTGTTTTTT.

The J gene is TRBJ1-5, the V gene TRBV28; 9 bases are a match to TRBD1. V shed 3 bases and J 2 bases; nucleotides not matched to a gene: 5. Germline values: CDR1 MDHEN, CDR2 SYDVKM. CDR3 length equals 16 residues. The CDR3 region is CASSFRTGVGNQPQHF. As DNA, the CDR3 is TGTGCCAGCAGTTTTAGGACAGGGGTTGGCAATCAGCCCCAGCATTTT.

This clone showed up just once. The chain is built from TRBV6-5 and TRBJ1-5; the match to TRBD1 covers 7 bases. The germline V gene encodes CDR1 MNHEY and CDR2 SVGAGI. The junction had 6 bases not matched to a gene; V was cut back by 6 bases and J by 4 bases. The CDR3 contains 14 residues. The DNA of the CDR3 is TGTGCCAGCAGGCAAACAGGGGAGAATCAGCCCCAGCATTTT. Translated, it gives CASRQTGENQPQHF.